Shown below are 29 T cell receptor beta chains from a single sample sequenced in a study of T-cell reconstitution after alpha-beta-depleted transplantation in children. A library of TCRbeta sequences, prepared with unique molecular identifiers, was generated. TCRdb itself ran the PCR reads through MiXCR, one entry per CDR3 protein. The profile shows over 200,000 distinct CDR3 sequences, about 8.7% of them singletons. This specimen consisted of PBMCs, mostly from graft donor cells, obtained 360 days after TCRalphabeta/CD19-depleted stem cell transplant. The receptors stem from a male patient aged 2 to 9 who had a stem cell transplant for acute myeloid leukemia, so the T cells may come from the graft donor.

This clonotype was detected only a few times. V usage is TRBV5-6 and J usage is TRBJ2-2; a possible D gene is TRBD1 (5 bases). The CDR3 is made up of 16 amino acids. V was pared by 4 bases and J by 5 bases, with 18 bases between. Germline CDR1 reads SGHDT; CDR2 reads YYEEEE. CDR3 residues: CASSVAIRGLTGELFF. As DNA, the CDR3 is TGTGCCAGCAGCGTCGCGATAAGGGGTCTAACCGGGGAGCTGTTTTTT. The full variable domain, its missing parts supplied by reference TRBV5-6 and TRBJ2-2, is DAGVTQSPTHLIKTRGQQVTLRCSPKSGHDTVSWYQQALGQGPQFIFQYYEEEERQRGNFPDRFSGHQFPNYSSELNVNALLLGDSALYLCASSVAIRGLTGELFFGEGSRLTVL.

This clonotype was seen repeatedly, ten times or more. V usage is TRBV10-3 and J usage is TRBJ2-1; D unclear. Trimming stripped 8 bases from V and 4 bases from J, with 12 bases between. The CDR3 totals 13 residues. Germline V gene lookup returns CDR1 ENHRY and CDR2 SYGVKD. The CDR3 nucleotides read TGTGCCATCGCGGCAGTTTCGTACAATGAGCAGTTCTTC. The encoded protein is CAIAAVSYNEQFF.

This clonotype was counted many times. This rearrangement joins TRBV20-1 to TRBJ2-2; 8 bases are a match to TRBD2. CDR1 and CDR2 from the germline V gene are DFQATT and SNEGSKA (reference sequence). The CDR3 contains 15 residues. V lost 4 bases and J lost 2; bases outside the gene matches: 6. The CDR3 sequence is CSAIAAGGNTGELFF. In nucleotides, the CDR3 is TGCAGTGCTATCGCGGCGGGGGGTAACACCGGGGAGCTGTTTTTT.

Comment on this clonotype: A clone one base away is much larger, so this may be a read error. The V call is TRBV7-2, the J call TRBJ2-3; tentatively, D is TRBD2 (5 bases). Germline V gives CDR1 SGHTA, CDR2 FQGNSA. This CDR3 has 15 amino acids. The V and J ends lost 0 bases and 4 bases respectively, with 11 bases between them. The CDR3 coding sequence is TGTGCCAGCAGCTTAGCGGCCGGGAATGCAGATACGCAGTATTTT. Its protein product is CASSLAAGNADTQYF.

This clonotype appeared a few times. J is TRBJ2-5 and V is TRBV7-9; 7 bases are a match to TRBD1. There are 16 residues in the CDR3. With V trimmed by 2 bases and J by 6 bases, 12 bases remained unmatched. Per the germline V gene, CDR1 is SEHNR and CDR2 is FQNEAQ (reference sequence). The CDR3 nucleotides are TGTGCCAGCAGCTTAAGCGCCACCCTGAGGGGGCAGACCCAGTACTTC. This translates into CASSLSATLRGQTQYF.

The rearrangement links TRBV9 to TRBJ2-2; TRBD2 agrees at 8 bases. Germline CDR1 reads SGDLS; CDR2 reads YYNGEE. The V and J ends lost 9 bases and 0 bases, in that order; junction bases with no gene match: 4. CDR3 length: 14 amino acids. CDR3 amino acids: CATRGGPNTGELFF. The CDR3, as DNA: TGTGCCACCCGGGGGGGTCCGAACACCGGGGAGCTGTTTTTT.

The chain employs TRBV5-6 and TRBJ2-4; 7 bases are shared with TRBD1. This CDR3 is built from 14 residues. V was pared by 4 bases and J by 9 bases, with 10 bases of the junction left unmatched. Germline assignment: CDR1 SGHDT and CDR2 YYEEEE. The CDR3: CASSPDRVWGIQYF. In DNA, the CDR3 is TGTGCCAGCAGCCCAGACAGGGTATGGGGCATTCAGTACTTC.

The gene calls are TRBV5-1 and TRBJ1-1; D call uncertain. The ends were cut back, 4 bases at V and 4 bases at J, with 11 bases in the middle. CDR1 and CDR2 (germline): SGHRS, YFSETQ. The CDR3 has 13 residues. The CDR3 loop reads CASSPYRGTEAFF. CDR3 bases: TGCGCCAGCAGCCCATATCGGGGCACTGAAGCTTTCTTT.

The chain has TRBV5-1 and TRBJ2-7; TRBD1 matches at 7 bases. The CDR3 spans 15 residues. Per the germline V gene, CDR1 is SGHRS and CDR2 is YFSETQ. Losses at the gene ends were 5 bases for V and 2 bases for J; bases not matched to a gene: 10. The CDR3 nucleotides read TGCGCCAGCAGGGAGCATCGGGACAGCCCCTACGAGCAGTACTTC. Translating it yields CASREHRDSPYEQYF. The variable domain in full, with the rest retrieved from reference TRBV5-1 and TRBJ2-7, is KAGVTQTPRYLIKTRGQQVTLSCSPISGHRSVSWYQQTPGQGLQFLFEYFSETQRNKGNFPGRFSGRQFSNSRSEMNVSTLELGDSALYLCASREHRDSPYEQYFGPGTRLTVT.

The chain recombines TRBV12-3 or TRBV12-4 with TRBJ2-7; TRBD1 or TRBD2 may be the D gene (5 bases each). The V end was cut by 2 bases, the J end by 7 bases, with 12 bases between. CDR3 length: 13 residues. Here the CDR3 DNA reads TGTGCCAGCAGTTTACTTACAGGCGGGGAGCAGTACGTC. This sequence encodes CASSLLTGGEQYV.

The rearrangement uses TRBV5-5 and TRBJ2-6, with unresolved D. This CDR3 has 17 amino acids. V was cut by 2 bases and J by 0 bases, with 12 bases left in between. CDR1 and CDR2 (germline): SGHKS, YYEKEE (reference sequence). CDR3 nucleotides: TGTGCCAGCAGCTTTACAGATCTCATCTCTGGGGCCAACGTCCTGACTTTC. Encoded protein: CASSFTDLISGANVLTF. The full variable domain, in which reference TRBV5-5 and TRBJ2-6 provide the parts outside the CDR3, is DAGVTQSPTHLIKTRGQQVTLRCSPISGHKSVSWYQQVLGQGPQFIFQYYEKEERGRGNFPDRFSARQFPNYSSELNVNALLLGDSALYLCASSFTDLISGANVLTFGAGSRLTVL.

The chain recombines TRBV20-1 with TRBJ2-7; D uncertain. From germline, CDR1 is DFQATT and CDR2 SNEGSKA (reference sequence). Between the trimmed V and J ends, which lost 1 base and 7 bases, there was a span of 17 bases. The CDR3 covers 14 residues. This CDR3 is CSARGYDGLEEQYF. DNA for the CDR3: TGCAGTGCTAGAGGCTATGACGGCCTAGAAGAGCAGTACTTC.

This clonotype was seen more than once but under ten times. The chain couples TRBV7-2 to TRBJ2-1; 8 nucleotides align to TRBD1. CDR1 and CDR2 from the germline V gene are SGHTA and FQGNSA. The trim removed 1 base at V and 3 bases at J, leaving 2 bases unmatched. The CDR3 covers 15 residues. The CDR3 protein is CASSLGGQGYNEQFF. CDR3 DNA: TGTGCCAGCAGCTTAGGCGGACAGGGCTACAATGAGCAGTTCTTC.

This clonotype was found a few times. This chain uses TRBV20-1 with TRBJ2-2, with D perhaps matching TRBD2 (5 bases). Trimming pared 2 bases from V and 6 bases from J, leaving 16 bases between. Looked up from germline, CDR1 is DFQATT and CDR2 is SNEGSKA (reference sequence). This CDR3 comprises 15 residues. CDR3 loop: CSARKTRAGAGELFF. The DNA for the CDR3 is TGCAGTGCTAGAAAGACGAGGGCGGGCGCCGGGGAGCTGTTTTTT.

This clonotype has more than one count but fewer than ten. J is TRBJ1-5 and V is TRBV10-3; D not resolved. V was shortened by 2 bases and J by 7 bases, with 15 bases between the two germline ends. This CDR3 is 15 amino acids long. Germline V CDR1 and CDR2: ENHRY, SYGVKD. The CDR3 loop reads CAISEGNKVGQPQHF. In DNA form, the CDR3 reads TGTGCCATCAGTGAGGGTAACAAAGTGGGGCAGCCCCAGCATTTT.

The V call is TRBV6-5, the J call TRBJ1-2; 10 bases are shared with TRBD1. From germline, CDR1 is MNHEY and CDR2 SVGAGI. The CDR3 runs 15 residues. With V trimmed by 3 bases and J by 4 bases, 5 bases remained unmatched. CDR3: CASSYPGTGAYGYTF. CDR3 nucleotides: TGTGCCAGCAGTTATCCCGGGACAGGGGCCTATGGCTACACCTTC.

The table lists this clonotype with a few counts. The CDR3 here is CSVDLDRTKETQYF. The CDR3, as DNA: TGCAGCGTTGACCTGGACAGGACGAAGGAGACCCAGTACTTC. The V call is TRBV29-1, the J call TRBJ2-5, with TRBD1 matching over 7 bases. Germline V lookup: CDR1 SQVTM, CDR2 ANQGSEA. This CDR3 has 14 amino acids. J gave up 5 bases and V 3 bases, and 9 bases lay outside the gene matches.

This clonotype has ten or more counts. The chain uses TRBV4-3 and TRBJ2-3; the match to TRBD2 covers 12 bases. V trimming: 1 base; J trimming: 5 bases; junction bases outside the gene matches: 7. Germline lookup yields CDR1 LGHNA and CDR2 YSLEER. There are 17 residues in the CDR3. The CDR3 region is CASSQGRLAGVVDTQYF. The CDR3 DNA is TGCGCCAGCAGCCAAGGACGACTAGCGGGAGTTGTAGATACGCAGTATTTT.

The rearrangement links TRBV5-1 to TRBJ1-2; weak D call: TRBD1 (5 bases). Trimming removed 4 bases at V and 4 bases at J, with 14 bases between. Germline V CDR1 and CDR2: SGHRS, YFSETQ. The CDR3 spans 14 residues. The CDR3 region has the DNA TGCGCCAGCAGCGAACAGGTGGGGTTCTATGGCTACACCTTC. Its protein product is CASSEQVGFYGYTF.

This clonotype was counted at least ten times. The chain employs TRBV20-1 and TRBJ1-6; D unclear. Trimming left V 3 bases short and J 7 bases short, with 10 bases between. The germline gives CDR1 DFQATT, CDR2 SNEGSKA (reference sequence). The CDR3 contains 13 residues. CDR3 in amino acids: CSASFYSNSPLHF. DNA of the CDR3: TGCAGTGCTAGCTTCTACTCCAATTCACCCCTCCACTTT.

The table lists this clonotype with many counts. CDR3 residues: CASSPLGYRATLLAKNIQYF. Here the CDR3 DNA reads TGTGCCAGCAGCCCCCTTGGGTACAGGGCTACCCTTCTAGCCAAAAACATTCAGTACTTC. The chain uses TRBV7-2 and TRBJ2-4, with D tentatively TRBD1 (6 bases). Trimming stripped 5 bases from V and 0 bases from J, with 26 bases between. There are 20 residues in the CDR3. Germline assignment: CDR1 SGHTA and CDR2 FQGNSA.

The CDR3 sequence: CASTAFSAKNIQYF. CDR3 DNA sequence: TGTGCCAGCACGGCTTTTTCAGCCAAAAACATTCAGTACTTC. The rearrangement joins TRBV12-3 or TRBV12-4 to TRBJ2-4; D is undetermined. The CDR3 runs to 14 residues. V lost 7 bases and J lost 0, with 10 bases in between.

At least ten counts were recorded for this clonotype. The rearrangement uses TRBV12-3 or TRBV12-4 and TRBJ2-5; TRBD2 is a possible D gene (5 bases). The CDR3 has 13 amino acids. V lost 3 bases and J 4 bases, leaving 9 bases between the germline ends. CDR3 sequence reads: CASSFMAGETQYF. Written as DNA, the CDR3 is TGTGCCAGCAGTTTCATGGCGGGAGAGACCCAGTACTTC.

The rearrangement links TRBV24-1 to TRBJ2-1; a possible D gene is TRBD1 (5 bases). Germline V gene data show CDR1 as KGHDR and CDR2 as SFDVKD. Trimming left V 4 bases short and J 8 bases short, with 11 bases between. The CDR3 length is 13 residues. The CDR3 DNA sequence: TGTGCCACCAGTGAATCAGGGTTTGATGAGCAGTTCTTC. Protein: CATSESGFDEQFF.

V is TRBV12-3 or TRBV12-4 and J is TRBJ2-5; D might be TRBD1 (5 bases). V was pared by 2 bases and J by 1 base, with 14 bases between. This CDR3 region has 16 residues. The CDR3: CASSLNQLGPQETQYF. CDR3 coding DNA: TGTGCCAGCAGTTTAAACCAATTGGGGCCCCAAGAGACCCAGTACTTC.

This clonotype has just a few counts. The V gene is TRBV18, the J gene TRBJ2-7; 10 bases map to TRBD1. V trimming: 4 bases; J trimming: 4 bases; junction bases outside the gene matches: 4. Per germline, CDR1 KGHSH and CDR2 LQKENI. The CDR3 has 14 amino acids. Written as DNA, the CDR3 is TGTGCCAGCTCACATCGGGACAGGGGTTACGAGCAGTACGTC. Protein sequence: CASSHRDRGYEQYV.

As DNA, the CDR3 is TGTGCCAGCAGCTTGGCCCGGCTAGTTGTGACCGGGGAGCTGTTTTTT. Translated, it gives CASSLARLVVTGELFF. The rearrangement links TRBV5-6 to TRBJ2-2, with D hard to call. Per the germline V gene, CDR1 is SGHDT and CDR2 is YYEEEE. V was clipped by 0 bases and J by 5 bases, with 14 bases between them. This CDR3 is 16 amino acids long.

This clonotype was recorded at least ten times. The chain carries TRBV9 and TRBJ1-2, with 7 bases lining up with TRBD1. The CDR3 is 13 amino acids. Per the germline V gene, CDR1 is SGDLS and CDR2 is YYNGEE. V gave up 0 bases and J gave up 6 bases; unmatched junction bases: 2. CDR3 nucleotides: TGTGCCAGCAGCGTAGGAGGGGGCCATGGCTACACCTTC. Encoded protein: CASSVGGGHGYTF.

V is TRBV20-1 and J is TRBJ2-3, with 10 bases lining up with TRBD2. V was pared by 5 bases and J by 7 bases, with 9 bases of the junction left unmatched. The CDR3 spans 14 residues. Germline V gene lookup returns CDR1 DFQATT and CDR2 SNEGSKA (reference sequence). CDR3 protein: CSAYTSGATYTQYF. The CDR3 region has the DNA TGCAGTGCTTATACTAGCGGGGCTACCTATACGCAGTATTTT.